This T cell receptor beta chain originates from a study of monozygotic twins with inflammatory bowel disease. As regards this clonotype: Its target is not known.

Incorporation of UMIs carrying a 6-nucleotide sample barcode was performed by template switching. TCRdb re-called the 5' RACE reads; one entry per CDR3 protein, DNA not given. The data include under 150,000 distinct CDR3 sequences; the top ten clones carry 2% to 3%. Study-wide findings and caveats: In patient repertoires, differing immunosuppressive treatments may have added some variability.

CDR1 is SGHNT and CDR2 is YYREEE in the germline V gene (reference sequence). The CDR3 consists of 15 residues. The specimen was blood. This chain uses TRBV5-4 with TRBJ2-3; TCRdb selects TRBD1, and the lack of DNA leaves this call unchecked. This clonotype was obtained from a human donor with ulcerative colitis or Crohn's disease, or a healthy co-twin of an affected twin (not recorded which). The CDR3 is CASSFDGTRTDTQYF.